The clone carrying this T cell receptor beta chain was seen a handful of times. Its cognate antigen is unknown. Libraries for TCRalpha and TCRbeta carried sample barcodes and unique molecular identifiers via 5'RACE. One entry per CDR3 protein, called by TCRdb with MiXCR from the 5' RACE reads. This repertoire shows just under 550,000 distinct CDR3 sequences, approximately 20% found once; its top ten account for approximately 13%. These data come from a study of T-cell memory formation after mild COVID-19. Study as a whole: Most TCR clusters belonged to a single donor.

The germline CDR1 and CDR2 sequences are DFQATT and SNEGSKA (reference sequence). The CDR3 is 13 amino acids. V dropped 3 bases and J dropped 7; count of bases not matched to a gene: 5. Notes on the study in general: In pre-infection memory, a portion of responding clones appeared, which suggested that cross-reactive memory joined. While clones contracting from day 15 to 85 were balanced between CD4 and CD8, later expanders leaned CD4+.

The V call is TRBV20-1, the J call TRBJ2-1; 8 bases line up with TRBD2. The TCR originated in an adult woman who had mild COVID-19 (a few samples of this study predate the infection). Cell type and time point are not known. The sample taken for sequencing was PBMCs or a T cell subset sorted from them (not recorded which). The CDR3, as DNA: TGCAGTGCTAGCGGGAGGGCTGCAAATGAGCAGTTCTTC. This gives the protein CSASGRAANEQFF.